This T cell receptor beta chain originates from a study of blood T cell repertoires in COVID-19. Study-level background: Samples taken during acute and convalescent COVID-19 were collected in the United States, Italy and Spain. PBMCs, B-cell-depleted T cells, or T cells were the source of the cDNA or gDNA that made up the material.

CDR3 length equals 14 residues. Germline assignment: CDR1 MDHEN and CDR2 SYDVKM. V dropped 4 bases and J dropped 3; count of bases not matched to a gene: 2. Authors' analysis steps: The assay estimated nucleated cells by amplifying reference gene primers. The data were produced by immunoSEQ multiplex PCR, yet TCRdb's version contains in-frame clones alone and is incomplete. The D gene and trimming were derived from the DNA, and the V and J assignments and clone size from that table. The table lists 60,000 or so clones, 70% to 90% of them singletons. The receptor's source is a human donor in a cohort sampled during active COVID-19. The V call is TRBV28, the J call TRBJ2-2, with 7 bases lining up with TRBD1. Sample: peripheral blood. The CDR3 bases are TGTGCCAGCAGTTCGACAGGGTACACCGGGGAGCTGTTTTTT. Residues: CASSSTGYTGELFF.